Listed below are T cell receptor beta chains from one sample, sequenced in a study of T cell changes during pregnancy in multiple sclerosis. TCRdb's copy holds only in-frame clones and misses some; the assay was immunoSEQ multiplex PCR. The sample yields about 69,000 clones, about 92% seen once. This specimen was peripheral blood, taken in the third trimester of pregnancy. These receptor sequences come from a female donor in good health, enrolled as a control in a pregnancy study. Each CDR3 is given with its conserved first and last residue. D genes are given only for firm matches. The listing skips clone size in some rows; elsewhere it reads once, few, many or a size class.

J gene	V gene	clone size	D gene	CDR3 DNA	CDR3 protein
TRBJ2-5	TRBV5-1	NA	NA	TGCGCCAGCAGCTTGTACATGGCGGCCCAAGAGACCCAGTACTTC	CASSLYMAAQETQYF
TRBJ2-1	TRBV30	once	NA	TGTGCCTGGCCTCACTCCGGGATGTACAATGAGCAGTTCTTC	CAWPHSGMYNEQFF
TRBJ1-1	TRBV4-2	NA	TRBD1	TGTGCCAGCAGCCGCCTAGGGGGCGGATATTTTTCGGGAAACACTGAAGCTTTCTTT	CASSRLGGGYFSGNTEAFF
TRBJ2-3	TRBV29-1	NA	TRBD2	TGCAGCGTTCGAAGCGGGGGCACAGATACGCAGTATTTT	CSVRSGGTDTQYF
TRBJ2-5	TRBV7-3	NA	NA	TGTGCCAGCAGCTTAACTGGTAGAGACCAAGAGACCCAGTACTTC	CASSLTGRDQETQYF
TRBJ2-5	TRBV5-8	NA	NA	TGTGCCAGCAGCGAGTACCAAGAGACCCAGTACTTC	CASSEYQETQYF
TRBJ2-1	TRBV5-1	NA	NA	TGCGCCAGCAGCTTCCTTAATGAGCAGTTCTTC	CASSFLNEQFF
TRBJ2-3	TRBV19	NA	NA	TGTGCCAGTAGTGATTCCGGACTGCACACAGATACGCAGTATTTT	CASSDSGLHTDTQYF
TRBJ2-3	TRBV9	NA	TRBD2	TGTGCCAGCAGCGTACGTCGGACTAGCGGCACAGATACGCAGTATTTT	CASSVRRTSGTDTQYF
TRBJ2-7	TRBV30	NA	NA	TGTGCCTGGGAGATTGTTGGCGAGCAGTACTTC	CAWEIVGEQYF
TRBJ2-7	TRBV27	NA	TRBD1	TGTGCCAGCGTTGGACAGGGGGCCTTGTTGGGTAGCTACGAGCAGTACTTC	CASVGQGALLGSYEQYF
TRBJ1-1	TRBV19	NA	TRBD1	TGTGCCAGTAGAGCACAGGGGTGGGACACTGAAGCTTTCTTT	CASRAQGWDTEAFF
TRBJ1-5	TRBV6-5	once	NA	TGTGCCAGCAGTAGAGATGATTATCAGCCCCAGCATTTT	CASSRDDYQPQHF
TRBJ2-1	TRBV5-4	NA	NA	TGTGCCAGCACCCTAGGGACCCCGCTGGGCGGGAACAATGAGCAGTTCTTC	CASTLGTPLGGNNEQFF
TRBJ1-4	TRBV7-9	NA	NA	TGTGCCAGCAGCTTCCTGGGCCAACACAATGAAAAACTGTTTTTT	CASSFLGQHNEKLFF
TRBJ2-7	TRBV11-3	NA	TRBD2	TGTGCCAGCAGCTCAGGGAGGGGCATTGCCGAGCAGTACTTC	CASSSGRGIAEQYF
TRBJ2-1	TRBV9	NA	TRBD2	TGTGCCAGCAGCGTACGGGGGACTAGCGGAAACAATGAGCAGTTCTTC	CASSVRGTSGNNEQFF
TRBJ2-7	TRBV10-1	NA	NA	TGCGCCAGCAGTGATGGTGACAGCTACGAGCAGTACTTC	CASSDGDSYEQYF
TRBJ2-1	TRBV5-4	NA	NA	TGTGCCAGCAGCTTGGTCGGGGGCAATGAGCAGTTCTTC	CASSLVGGNEQFF
TRBJ2-1	TRBV20-1	NA	NA	TGCAGTCCGGGAGCCTTATATGAGCAGTTCTTC	CSPGALYEQFF
TRBJ1-1	TRBV11-2	NA	TRBD1	TGTGCCAGCAGCCCCCGACAGGGGGCGACTGAAGCTTTCTTT	CASSPRQGATEAFF
TRBJ2-2	TRBV2	NA	TRBD1	TGTGCCAGCAGCAAAACAGGGGCCGGGGAGCTGTTTTTT	CASSKTGAGELFF
TRBJ1-4	TRBV18	NA	NA	TGTGCCAGCTCACAGGGGGCAACTAATGAAAAACTGTTTTTT	CASSQGATNEKLFF
TRBJ1-3	TRBV30	NA	NA	TGTGCCTGGAGTCCGACAGTCTCTGGAAACACCATATATTTT	CAWSPTVSGNTIYF
TRBJ2-1	TRBV5-1	NA	TRBD1	TGCGCCAGCAGCACACAGGGGAACAATGAGCAGTTCTTC	CASSTQGNNEQFF
TRBJ2-5	TRBV2	NA	NA	TGTGCCAGCATGAGGCAGACGGAGACCCAGTACTTC	CASMRQTETQYF
TRBJ1-3	TRBV27	NA	NA	TGTGCCAGCAGCCGCCGGGGATCCGGAAACACCATATATTTT	CASSRRGSGNTIYF
TRBJ2-7	TRBV4-1	NA	TRBD1	TGCGCCAGCAGCCACCGGACAGGGGCGAGGAACGAGCAGTACTTC	CASSHRTGARNEQYF
TRBJ2-7	TRBV18	NA	TRBD1	TGTGCCAGCTCAGCCGGGACAGGGGGGACCTACGAGCAGTACTTC	CASSAGTGGTYEQYF
TRBJ2-1	TRBV5-6	NA	NA	TGTGCCAGCAGCTTGAGGCATAGGGGTGCCTCGATAAGTGAGCAGTTCTTC	CASSLRHRGASISEQFF
TRBJ2-2	TRBV7-8	NA	NA	TGTGCCAGCAGCCCCCCGGGACTGATGAACACCGGGGAGCTGTTTTTT	CASSPPGLMNTGELFF
TRBJ1-1	TRBV5-4	few	NA	TGTGCCAGCAGCCCCGTTATCAGCACTGAAGCTTTCTTT	CASSPVISTEAFF
TRBJ2-1	TRBV2	NA	NA	TGTGCCAGCAGTGCGCCAGATTACAATGAGCAGTTCTTC	CASSAPDYNEQFF
TRBJ2-2	TRBV5-1	NA	TRBD2	TGCGCCAGCAGCTTGGAGCTAGCGGGAGGGCAGTACGGGGAGCTGTTTTTT	CASSLELAGGQYGELFF
TRBJ2-3	TRBV4-1	NA	NA	TGCGCCAGCAGCCAAGCGACGGGTACGCAGTATTTT	CASSQATGTQYF
TRBJ1-1	TRBV7-9	NA	TRBD1	TGTGCCAGCAGCCGTACAGGGGATACTGAAGCTTTCTTT	CASSRTGDTEAFF
TRBJ2-1	TRBV7-3	NA	TRBD2	TGTGCCAGCAGCTTATCCACTAGCGCGGTGGACAATGAGCAGTTCTTC	CASSLSTSAVDNEQFF
TRBJ2-7	TRBV7-9	NA	TRBD1	TGTGCCAGCAGCTTAGATAAAGGGGGCGGCCGTACCTACGAGCAGTACTTC	CASSLDKGGGRTYEQYF